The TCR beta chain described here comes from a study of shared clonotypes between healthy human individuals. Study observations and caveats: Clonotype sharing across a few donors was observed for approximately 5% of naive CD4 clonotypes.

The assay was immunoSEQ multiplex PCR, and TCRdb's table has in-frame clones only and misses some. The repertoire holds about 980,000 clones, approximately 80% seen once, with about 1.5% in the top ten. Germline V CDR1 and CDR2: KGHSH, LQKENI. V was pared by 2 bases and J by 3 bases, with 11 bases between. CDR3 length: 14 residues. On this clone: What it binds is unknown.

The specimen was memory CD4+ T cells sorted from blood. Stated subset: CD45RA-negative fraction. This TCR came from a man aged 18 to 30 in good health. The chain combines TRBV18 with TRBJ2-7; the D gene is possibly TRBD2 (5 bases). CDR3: CASSPGSGIYEQYF. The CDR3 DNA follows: TGTGCCAGCTCACCAGGTTCGGGGATCTACGAGCAGTACTTC.